The T cell receptor beta chain described here comes from a study of tumor-infiltrating lymphocytes in primary liver carcinoma. Overall study: Both sexes were represented among patients, who were 30 to 69 years old. Tumor stage was T1-T3 N0M0, and tumor size was 4.2 to 10 cm across. Study results and limitations: Against blood, tumors held a significantly higher top-250-clone fraction (p = 0.039).

The study co-extracted DNA and RNA from roughly 20-30 mg of unsorted bulk tissue. Germline V CDR1 and CDR2: LGHNA, YNFKEQ. Trimming shortened V by 3 bases and J by 5 bases, and 14 bases separated the two germline ends. This CDR3 comprises 14 residues. On this clonotype itself: The antigen is undetermined.

Using a constant-region primer together with ProtoScript II reverse transcriptase, TCR beta cDNA was made from around 0.55 ug of total RNA. Employing slightly modified ARM-PCR, three nested multiplex PCR rounds were run, and these gave rise to the TCR beta libraries. PCR rounds one and two used TRBV1-TRBV30 forward primers with a C-beta reverse primer for around 11 cycles each. MiXCR was run by TCRdb on the multiplex PCR reads, yielding one entry per CDR3 protein. The sample records more than 90,000 distinct CDR3 sequences, under 70% being singletons. The clonotype originates from a woman in her sixties or seventies with primary liver carcinoma and hepatitis B virus infection. The V gene is TRBV4-2, the J gene TRBJ2-7; no firm D call. The material sequenced was liver tumor tissue from sampling region 2. Indicated subset: tumor region T2, inferior pole. The CDR3 DNA reads as TGTGCCAGCAGCCACGATGGTACCCCCAACGAGCAGTACTTC. Translated, it gives CASSHDGTPNEQYF.